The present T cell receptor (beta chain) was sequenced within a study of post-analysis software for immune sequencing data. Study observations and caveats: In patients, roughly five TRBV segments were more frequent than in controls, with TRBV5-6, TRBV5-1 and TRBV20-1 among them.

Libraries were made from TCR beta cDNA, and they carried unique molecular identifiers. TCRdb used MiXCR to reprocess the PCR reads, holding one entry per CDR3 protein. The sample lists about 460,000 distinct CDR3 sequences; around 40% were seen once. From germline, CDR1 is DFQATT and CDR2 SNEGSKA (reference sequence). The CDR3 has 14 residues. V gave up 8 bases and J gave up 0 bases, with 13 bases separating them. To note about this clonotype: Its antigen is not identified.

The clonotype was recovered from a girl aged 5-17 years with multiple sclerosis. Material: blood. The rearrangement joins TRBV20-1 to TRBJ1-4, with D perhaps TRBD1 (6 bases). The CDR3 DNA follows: TGCAGTATGAGACAGGCGACAACTAATGAAAAACTGTTTTTT. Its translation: CSMRQATTNEKLFF.